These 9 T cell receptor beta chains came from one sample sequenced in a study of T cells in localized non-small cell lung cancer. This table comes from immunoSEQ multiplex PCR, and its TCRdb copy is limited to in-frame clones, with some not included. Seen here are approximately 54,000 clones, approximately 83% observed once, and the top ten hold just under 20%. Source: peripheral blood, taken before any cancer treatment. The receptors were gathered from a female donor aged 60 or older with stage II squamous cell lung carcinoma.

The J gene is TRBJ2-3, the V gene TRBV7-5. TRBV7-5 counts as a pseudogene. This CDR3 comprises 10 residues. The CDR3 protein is CARSLDTQYF. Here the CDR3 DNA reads TGTGCCAGAAGTTTGGATACGCAGTATTTT.

The CDR3 DNA reads TGTGCCAGCTCCGCGGCCCAGGTGAACACTGAAGCTTTCTTT. Amino acids: CASSAAQVNTEAFF. The V and J genes are TRBV6-5 and TRBJ1-1; D not certain. The CDR3 has 14 amino acids. CDR1 is MNHEY, CDR2 SVGAGI, per germline. V was clipped by 8 bases and J by 0 bases, with 13 bases between them.

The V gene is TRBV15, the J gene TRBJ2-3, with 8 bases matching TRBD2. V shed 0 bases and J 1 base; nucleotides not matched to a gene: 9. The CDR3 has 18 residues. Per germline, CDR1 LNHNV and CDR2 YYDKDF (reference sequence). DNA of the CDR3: TGTGCCACCAGCAGAGATTCCTCGGGGGGGCTAGGCACAGATACGCAGTATTTT. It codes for CATSRDSSGGLGTDTQYF.

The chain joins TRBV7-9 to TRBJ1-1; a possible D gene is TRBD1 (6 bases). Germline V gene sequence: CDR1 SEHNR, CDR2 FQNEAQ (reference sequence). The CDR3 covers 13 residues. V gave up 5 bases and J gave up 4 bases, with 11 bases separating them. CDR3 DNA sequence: TGTGCCAGCAGCAACGACAGGCGCACTGAAGCTTTCTTT. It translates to CASSNDRRTEAFF. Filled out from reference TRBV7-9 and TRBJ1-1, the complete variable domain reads DTGVSQNPRHKITKRGQNVTFRCDPISEHNRLYWYRQTLGQGPEFLTYFQNEAQLEKSRLLSDRFSAERPKGSFSTLEIQRTEQGDSAMYLCASSNDRRTEAFFGQGTRLTVV.

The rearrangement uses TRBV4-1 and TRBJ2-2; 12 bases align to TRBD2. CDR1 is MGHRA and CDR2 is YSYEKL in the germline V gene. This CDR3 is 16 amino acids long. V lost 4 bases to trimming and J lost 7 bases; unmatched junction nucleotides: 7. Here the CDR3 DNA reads TGCGCCAGCAGCCCCTCTAGCGGGGGGGTTGTCGGGGAGCTGTTTTTT. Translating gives CASSPSSGGVVGELFF.

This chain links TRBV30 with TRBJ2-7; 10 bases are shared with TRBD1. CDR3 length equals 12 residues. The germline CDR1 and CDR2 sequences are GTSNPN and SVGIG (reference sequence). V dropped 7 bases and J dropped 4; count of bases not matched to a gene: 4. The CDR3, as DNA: TGTGCCTACGGGACAGGGGTGTACGAGCAGTACTTC. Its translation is CAYGTGVYEQYF.

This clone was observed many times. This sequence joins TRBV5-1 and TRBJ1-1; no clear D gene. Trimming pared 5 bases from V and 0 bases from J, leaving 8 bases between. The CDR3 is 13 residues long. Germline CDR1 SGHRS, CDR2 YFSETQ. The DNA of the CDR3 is TGCGCCAGCAGGGGGAGACTGAACACTGAAGCTTTCTTT. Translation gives CASRGRLNTEAFF.

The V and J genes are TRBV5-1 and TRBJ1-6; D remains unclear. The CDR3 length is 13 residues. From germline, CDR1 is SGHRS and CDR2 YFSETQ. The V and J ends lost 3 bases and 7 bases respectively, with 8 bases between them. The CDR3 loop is CASSSTGNSPLHF. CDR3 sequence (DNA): TGCGCCAGCAGCTCGACGGGGAATTCACCCCTCCACTTT.

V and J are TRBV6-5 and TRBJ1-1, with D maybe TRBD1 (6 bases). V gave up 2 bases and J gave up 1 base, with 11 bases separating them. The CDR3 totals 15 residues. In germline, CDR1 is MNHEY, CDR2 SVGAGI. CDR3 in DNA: TGTGCCAGCAGTTACCAGGGGAGGAGGAACACTGAAGCTTTCTTT. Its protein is CASSYQGRRNTEAFF.